This T cell receptor (beta chain) comes out of a study of Graves' ophthalmopathy and Graves' hyperthyroidism. Amplifying from RNA transcripts, the study obtained TCR beta CDR3 regions. First-round RT-PCR used HTBI primers; second-round multiplex PCR followed. TCRdb independently ran MiXCR on the multiplex PCR reads; one entry per CDR3 protein. The sample carries hundreds of thousands of distinct CDR3 sequences, 35% to 45% recorded once. This clonotype has at least ten counts. The CDR3 extends over 15 amino acids. Germline CDR1 and CDR2: SEHNR and FQNEAQ (reference sequence). With V trimmed by 5 bases and J by 0 bases, 3 bases remained unmatched.

The rearrangement uses TRBV7-9 and TRBJ1-5, with 8 bases fitting TRBD1. Sequencing was done on a sample of peripheral blood. This clonotype was obtained from an adult man with Graves' ophthalmopathy. CDR3 sequence: CASSEGQASNQPQHF. The CDR3 DNA sequence: TGTGCCAGCAGCGAGGGACAGGCTAGCAATCAGCCCCAGCATTTT. Combining the CDR3 with reference TRBV7-9 and TRBJ1-5 gives the whole variable domain DTGVSQNPRHKITKRGQNVTFRCDPISEHNRLYWYRQTLGQGPEFLTYFQNEAQLEKSRLLSDRFSAERPKGSFSTLEIQRTEQGDSAMYLCASSEGQASNQPQHFGDGTRLSIL.